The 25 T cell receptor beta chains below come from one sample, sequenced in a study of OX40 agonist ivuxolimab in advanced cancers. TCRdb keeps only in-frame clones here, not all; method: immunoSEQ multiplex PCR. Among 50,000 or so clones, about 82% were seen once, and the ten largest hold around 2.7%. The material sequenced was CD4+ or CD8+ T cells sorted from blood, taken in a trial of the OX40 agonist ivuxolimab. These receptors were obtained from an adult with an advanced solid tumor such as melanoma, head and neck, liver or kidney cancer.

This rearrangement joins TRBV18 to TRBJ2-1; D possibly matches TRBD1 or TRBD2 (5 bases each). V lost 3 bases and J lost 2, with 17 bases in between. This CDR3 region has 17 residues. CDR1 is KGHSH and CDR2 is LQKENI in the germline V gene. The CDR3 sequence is CASSPFQPGATYNEQFF. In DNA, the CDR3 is TGTGCCAGCTCACCTTTTCAGCCCGGGGCCACCTACAATGAGCAGTTCTTC.

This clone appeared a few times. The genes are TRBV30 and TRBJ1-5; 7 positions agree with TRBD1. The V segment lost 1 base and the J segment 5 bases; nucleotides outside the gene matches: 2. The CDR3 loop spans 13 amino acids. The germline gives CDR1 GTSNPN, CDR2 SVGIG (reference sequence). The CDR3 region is CAWSGRGHQPQHF. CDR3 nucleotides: TGTGCCTGGAGTGGTAGGGGGCATCAGCCCCAGCATTTT.

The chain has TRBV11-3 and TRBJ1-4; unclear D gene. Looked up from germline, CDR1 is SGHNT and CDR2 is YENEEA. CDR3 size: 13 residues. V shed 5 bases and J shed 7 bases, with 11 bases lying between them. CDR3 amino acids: CASSPIRGEKLFF. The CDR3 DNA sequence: TGTGCCAGCAGCCCAATACGTGGTGAAAAACTGTTTTTT.

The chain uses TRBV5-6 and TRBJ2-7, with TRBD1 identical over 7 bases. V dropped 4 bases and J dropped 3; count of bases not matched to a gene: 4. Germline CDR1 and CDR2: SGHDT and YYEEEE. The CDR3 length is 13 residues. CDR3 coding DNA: TGTGCCAGCAGCCTGACAGGGAGCTACGAGCAGTACTTC. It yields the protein CASSLTGSYEQYF. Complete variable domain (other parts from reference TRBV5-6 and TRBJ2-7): DAGVTQSPTHLIKTRGQQVTLRCSPKSGHDTVSWYQQALGQGPQFIFQYYEEEERQRGNFPDRFSGHQFPNYSSELNVNALLLGDSALYLCASSLTGSYEQYFGPGTRLTVT.

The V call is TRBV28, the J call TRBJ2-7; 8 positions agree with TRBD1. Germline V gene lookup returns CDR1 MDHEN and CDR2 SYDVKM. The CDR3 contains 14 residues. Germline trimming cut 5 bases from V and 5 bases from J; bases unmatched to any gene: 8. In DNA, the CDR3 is TGTGCCAGCAGTGCGGGACAGGCGGGAAACGAGCAGTACTTC. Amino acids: CASSAGQAGNEQYF.

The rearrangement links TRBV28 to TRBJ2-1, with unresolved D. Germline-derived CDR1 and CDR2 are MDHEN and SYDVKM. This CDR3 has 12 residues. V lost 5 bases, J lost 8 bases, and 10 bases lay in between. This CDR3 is CASSPQIDEQFF. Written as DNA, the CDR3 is TGTGCCAGCAGTCCCCAAATCGATGAGCAGTTCTTC.

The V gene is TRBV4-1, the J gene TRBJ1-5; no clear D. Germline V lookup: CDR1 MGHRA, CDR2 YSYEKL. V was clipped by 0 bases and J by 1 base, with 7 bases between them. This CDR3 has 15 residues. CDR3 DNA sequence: TGCGCCAGCAGCCAAGAATACCGAAGCAATCAGCCCCAGCATTTT. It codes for CASSQEYRSNQPQHF.

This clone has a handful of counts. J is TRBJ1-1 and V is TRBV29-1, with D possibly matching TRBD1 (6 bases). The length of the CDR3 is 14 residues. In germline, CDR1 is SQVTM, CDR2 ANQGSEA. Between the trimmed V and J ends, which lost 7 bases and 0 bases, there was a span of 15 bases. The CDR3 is CSAAWTAVNTEAFF. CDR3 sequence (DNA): TGCAGCGCTGCCTGGACAGCTGTGAACACTGAAGCTTTCTTT. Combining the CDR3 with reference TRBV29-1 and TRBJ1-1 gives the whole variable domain SAVISQKPSRDICQRGTSLTIQCQVDSQVTMMFWYRQQPGQSLTLIATANQGSEATYESGFVIDKFPISRPNLTFSTLTVSNMSPEDSSIYLCSAAWTAVNTEAFFGQGTRLTVV.

For the CDR3, the DNA is TGTGCCAGCAGCTTAGTCAGGGATCCCGAAGAGACCCAGTACTTC. This encodes CASSLVRDPEETQYF. J is TRBJ2-5 and V is TRBV7-3; possibly TRBD1 for D (5 bases). The CDR3 covers 15 residues. V shed 2 bases and J shed 3 bases, with 13 bases lying between them. CDR1 is SGHTA, CDR2 FQGTGA, per germline.

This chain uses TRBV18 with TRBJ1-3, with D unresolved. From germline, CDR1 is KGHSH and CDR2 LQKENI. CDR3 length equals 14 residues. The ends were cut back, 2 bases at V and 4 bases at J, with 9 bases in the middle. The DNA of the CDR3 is TGTGCCAGCTCACCAACGCACACCGGAAACACCATATATTTT. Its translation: CASSPTHTGNTIYF.

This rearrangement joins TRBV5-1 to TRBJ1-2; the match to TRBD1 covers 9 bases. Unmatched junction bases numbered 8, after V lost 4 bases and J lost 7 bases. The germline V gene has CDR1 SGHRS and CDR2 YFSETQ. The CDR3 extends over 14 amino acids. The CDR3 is CASSPGTGIFGYTF. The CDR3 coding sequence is TGCGCCAGCAGCCCCGGGACAGGGATATTTGGCTACACCTTC.

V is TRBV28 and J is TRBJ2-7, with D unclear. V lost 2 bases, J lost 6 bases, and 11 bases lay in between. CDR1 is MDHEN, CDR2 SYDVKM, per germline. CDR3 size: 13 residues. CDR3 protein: CASSLSRVTEQYF. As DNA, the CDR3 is TGTGCCAGCAGTTTAAGTCGCGTTACCGAGCAGTACTTC. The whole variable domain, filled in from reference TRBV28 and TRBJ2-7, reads DVKVTQSSRYLVKRTGEKVFLECVQDMDHENMFWYRQDPGLGLRLIYFSYDVKMKEKGDIPEGYSVSREKKERFSLILESASTNQTSMYLCASSLSRVTEQYFGPGTRLTVT.

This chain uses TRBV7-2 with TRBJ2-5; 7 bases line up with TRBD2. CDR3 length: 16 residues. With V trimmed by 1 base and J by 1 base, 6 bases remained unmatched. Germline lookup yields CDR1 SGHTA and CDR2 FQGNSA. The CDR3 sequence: CASSLGLAGPQETQYF. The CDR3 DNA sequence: TGTGCCAGCAGCTTAGGATTAGCGGGTCCCCAAGAGACCCAGTACTTC.

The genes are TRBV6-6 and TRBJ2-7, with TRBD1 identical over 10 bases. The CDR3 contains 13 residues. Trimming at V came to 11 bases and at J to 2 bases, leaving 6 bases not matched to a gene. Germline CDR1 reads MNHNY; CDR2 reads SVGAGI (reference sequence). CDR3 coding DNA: TGTGCCTGCCGAGGACAGGGGGCCTACGAGCAGTACTTC. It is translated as CACRGQGAYEQYF.

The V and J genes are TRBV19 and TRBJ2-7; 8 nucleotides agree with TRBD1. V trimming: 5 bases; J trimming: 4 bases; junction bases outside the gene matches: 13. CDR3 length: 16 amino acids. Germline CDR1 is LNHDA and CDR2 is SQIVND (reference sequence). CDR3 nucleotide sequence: TGTGCCAGTAGTCTGGAGCATGGACAGGGATCTTACGAGCAGTACTTC. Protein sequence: CASSLEHGQGSYEQYF.

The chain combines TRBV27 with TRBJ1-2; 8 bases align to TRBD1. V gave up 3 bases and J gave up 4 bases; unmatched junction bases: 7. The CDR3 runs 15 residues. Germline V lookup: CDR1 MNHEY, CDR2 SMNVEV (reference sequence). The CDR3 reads CASSFPPDRVYGYTF. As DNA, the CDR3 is TGTGCCAGCAGTTTCCCCCCGGACAGGGTCTATGGCTACACCTTC.

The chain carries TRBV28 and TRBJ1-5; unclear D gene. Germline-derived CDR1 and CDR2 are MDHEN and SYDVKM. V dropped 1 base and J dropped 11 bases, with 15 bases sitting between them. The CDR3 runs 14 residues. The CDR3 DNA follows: TGTGCCAGCAGTTTATCGGTAGGAGGTAGGACCCAGCATTTT. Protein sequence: CASSLSVGGRTQHF.

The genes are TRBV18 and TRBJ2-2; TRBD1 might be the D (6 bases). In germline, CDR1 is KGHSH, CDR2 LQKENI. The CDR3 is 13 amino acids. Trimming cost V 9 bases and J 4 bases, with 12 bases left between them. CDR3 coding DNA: TGTGCCAGTTCCGGGACACTCACCGGGGAGCTGTTTTTT. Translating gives CASSGTLTGELFF.

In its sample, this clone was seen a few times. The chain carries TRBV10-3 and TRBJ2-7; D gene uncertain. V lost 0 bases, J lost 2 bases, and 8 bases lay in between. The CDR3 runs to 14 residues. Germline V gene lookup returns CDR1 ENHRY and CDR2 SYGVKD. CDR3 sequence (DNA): TGTGCCATCAGTGAGTCGGGCGTACCCTACGAGCAGTACTTC. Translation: CAISESGVPYEQYF.

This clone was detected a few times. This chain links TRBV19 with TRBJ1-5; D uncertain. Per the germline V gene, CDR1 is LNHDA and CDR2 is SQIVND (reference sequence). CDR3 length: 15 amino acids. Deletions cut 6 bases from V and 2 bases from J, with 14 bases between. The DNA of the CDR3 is TGTGCCAGTAGGAGGACCCTGTCAGGCAATCAGCCCCAGCATTTT. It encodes CASRRTLSGNQPQHF.

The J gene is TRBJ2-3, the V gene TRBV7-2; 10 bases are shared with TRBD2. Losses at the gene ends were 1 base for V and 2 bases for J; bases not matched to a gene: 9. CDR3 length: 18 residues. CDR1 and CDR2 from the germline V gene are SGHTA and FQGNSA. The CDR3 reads CASSLGGAGGPPTDTQYF. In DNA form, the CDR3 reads TGTGCCAGCAGCTTAGGTGGAGCGGGGGGGCCCCCCACAGATACGCAGTATTTT. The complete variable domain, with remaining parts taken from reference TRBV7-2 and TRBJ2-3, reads GAGVSQSPSNKVTEKGKDVELRCDPISGHTALYWYRQSLGQGLEFLIYFQGNSAPDKSGLPSDRFSAERTGGSVSTLTIQRTQQEDSAVYLCASSLGGAGGPPTDTQYFGPGTRLTVL.

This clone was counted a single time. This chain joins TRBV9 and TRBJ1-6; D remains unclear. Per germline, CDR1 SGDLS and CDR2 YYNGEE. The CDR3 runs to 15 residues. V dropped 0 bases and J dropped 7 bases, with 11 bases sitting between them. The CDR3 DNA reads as TGTGCCAGCAGCGTAGGGGTCCTCGGAAATTCACCCCTCCACTTT. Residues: CASSVGVLGNSPLHF. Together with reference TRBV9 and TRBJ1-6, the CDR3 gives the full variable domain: DSGVTQTPKHLITATGQRVTLRCSPRSGDLSVYWYQQSLDQGLQFLIQYYNGEERAKGNILERFSAQQFPDLHSELNLSSLELGDSALYFCASSVGVLGNSPLHFGNGTRLTVT.

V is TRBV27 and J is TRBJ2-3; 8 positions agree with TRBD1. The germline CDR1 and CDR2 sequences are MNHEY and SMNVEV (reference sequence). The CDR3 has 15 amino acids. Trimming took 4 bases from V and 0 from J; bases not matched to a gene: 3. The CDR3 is CASSWDRLSTDTQYF. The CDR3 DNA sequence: TGTGCCAGCAGTTGGGACAGGCTTAGCACAGATACGCAGTATTTT.

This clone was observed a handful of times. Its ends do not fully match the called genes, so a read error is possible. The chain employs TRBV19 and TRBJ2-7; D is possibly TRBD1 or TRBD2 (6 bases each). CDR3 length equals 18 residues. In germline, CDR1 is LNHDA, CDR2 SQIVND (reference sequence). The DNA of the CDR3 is TGTGCCAGCAGTATGGTGGGGGGCGCGGTTAAGGCCGCCTCCGAGCAGTACTTC. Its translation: CASSMVGGAVKAASEQYF.

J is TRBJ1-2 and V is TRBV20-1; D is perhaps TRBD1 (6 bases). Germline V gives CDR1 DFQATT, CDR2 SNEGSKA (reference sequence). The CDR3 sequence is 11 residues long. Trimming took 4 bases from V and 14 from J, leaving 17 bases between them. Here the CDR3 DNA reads TGCAGTGCTACAAAACAGGGCCCGAGGACCTTC. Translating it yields CSATKQGPRTF.